This T cell receptor (beta chain) was retrieved from a study of T cell responses to AZD1222 COVID-19 vaccine. The study's findings and limits: Of the AZD1222 recipients, only 5 or 6 were seropositive at baseline. Mostly white British, mostly female donors; authors suggested clonal diversity may be underestimated. Receipt of two AZD1222 doses was followed by a rise in Spike-specific TCR breadth and depth. Spike-wide coverage was observed for vaccine-associated CD4 TCRs, with dominant responses at 160-218 and 743-854.

Worth noting for this clone: Antigen unknown.

Germline loops: CDR1 SGHRS, CDR2 YFSETQ. The CDR3 is made up of 16 amino acids. Germline trimming cut 0 bases from V and 5 bases from J; bases unmatched to any gene: 5. The table came from immunoSEQ multiplex PCR; TCRdb's copy has only in-frame clones and leaves some out. Of tens of thousands of clones listed, 75% to 90% are singletons. The chain carries TRBV5-1 and TRBJ2-3, with 11 nucleotides matching TRBD2. The sequencing here drew on peripheral blood, taken on day 0 of AZD1222 vaccination. The receptor was derived from an adult in good health. The CDR3, as DNA: TGCGCCAGCAGCTTGGTAGGGGGGACTAGCGGAGATACGCAGTATTTT. Translated, it gives CASSLVGGTSGDTQYF.